The 21 T cell receptor beta chains presented below share a single source sample, sequenced in a study of T cell responses to AZD1222 COVID-19 vaccine. Clones were read by immunoSEQ multiplex PCR, and TCRdb kept only the in-frame ones, dropping some. Among approximately 150,000 clones listed, 75% to 95% were seen once. The sequencing here drew on peripheral blood, taken on day 0 of AZD1222 vaccination. The receptors derive from an adult in good health.

The V call is TRBV2, the J call TRBJ1-2, with 9 bases aligning to TRBD1. Trimming cost V 2 bases and J 4 bases; bases outside gene matches: 5. Germline loops: CDR1 SNHLY, CDR2 FYNNEI. The CDR3 has 15 residues. This chain's CDR3 is CASSETGQGGYGYTF. The CDR3 nucleotides are TGTGCCAGCAGTGAAACGGGACAGGGTGGCTATGGCTACACCTTC.

This clone was found a few times. V gene TRBV11-2 combines with J gene TRBJ2-5; D remains ambiguous. The germline V gene encodes CDR1 SGHAT and CDR2 FQNNGV. Trimming left V 6 bases short and J 13 bases short, with 15 bases between. The length of the CDR3 is 11 residues. In DNA form, the CDR3 reads TGTGCCAGCAGTCAAGTAGGGCTCCGGTACTTC. It is translated as CASSQVGLRYF.

The V call is TRBV18, the J call TRBJ2-7; D unresolved. The germline V gene encodes CDR1 KGHSH and CDR2 LQKENI. With 0 bases removed from V and 5 bases from J, the gap between germline ends came to 17 bases. The CDR3 sequence is 16 residues long. The CDR3 DNA follows: TGTGCCAGCTCACCACCTTCGGTTTCCCGAGGAGACGAGCAGTACTTC. It encodes CASSPPSVSRGDEQYF.

This chain joins TRBV7-6 and TRBJ2-6; D may be TRBD1 (6 bases). Germline CDR1 and CDR2: SGHVS and FNYEAQ. V gave up 1 base and J gave up 4 bases, with 14 bases separating them. The CDR3 totals 17 residues. The CDR3 DNA follows: TGTGCCAGCAGCTTAGACAAGCCAGGGGTCGGGGCCAACGTCCTGACTTTC. Its protein product is CASSLDKPGVGANVLTF.

This clone has just one count. This sequence joins TRBV6-5 and TRBJ1-6; perhaps TRBD1 as D (6 bases). The V gene's germline CDR1 is MNHEY and CDR2 SVGAGI. The CDR3 covers 15 residues. The V end lost 6 bases, the J end lost 10 bases, and 19 bases lay between the germline ends. The CDR3 coding sequence is TGTGCCAGCAGGACCCCGGGACAAGGTGACTCACCCCTCCACTTT. This codes for CASRTPGQGDSPLHF.

The chain couples TRBV14 to TRBJ1-2; D call uncertain. Germline CDR1 SGHDN, CDR2 FVKESK. This CDR3 comprises 16 residues. Trimming took off 0 bases at V and 3 bases at J, with 14 bases between the two ends. CDR3 coding DNA: TGTGCCAGCAGCCAAGATTTGAGGTCAGAGTACTATGGCTACACCTTC. This sequence encodes CASSQDLRSEYYGYTF.

V is TRBV19 and J is TRBJ1-2; D is possibly TRBD1 (5 bases). This CDR3 has 14 amino acids. CDR1 and CDR2 (germline): LNHDA, SQIVND (reference sequence). Trimming stripped 6 bases from V and 4 bases from J, with 15 bases between. The CDR3 DNA sequence: TGTGCCAGTAGCCCGTCGGCGGGACTCTATGGCTACACCTTC. Amino acid sequence: CASSPSAGLYGYTF.

The chain couples TRBV25-1 to TRBJ2-7, with D possibly being TRBD2 (5 bases). Germline lookup yields CDR1 MGHDK and CDR2 SYGVNS. Trimming shortened V by 1 base and J by 7 bases, and 11 bases separated the two germline ends. This CDR3 is built from 13 residues. The CDR3 DNA reads TGTGCCAGCAGTGAATCCCCTAGCTATGAGCAGTACTTC. This codes for CASSESPSYEQYF.

This chain uses TRBV6-6 with TRBJ2-1; D may be TRBD2 (5 bases). This CDR3 is built from 15 residues. Germline V gene sequence: CDR1 MNHNY, CDR2 SVGAGI (reference sequence). V gave up 7 bases and J gave up 7 bases, with 20 bases separating them. CDR3 sequence: CASNHASLGANEQFF. Here the CDR3 DNA reads TGTGCCAGCAACCACGCATCACTAGGAGCAAATGAGCAGTTCTTC.

V is TRBV5-1 and J is TRBJ2-1; 9 bases agree with TRBD2. CDR3 size: 16 residues. After removal of 4 bases from V and 7 bases from J, the junction contained 12 bases not matched to a gene. Looked up from germline, CDR1 is SGHRS and CDR2 is YFSETQ. The CDR3 sequence: CASSPGLAGLGNEQFF. CDR3 nucleotides: TGCGCCAGCAGCCCGGGGCTAGCGGGGTTGGGAAATGAGCAGTTCTTC.

The rearrangement links TRBV7-2 to TRBJ1-5; D remains ambiguous. This CDR3 has 13 amino acids. Germline CDR1 reads SGHTA; CDR2 reads FQGNSA. Trimming pared 2 bases from V and 9 bases from J, leaving 11 bases between. The chain's CDR3 is CASSLRTGRPQHF. In nucleotides, the CDR3 is TGTGCCAGCAGCTTAAGGACGGGAAGGCCCCAGCATTTT.

This chain connects TRBV30 to TRBJ1-2; 7 bases fit TRBD1. Germline loops: CDR1 GTSNPN, CDR2 SVGIG (reference sequence). The CDR3 consists of 16 residues. The CDR3 DNA reads TGTGCTTCGAACCGGGACAGCGGTTTTGGCCAGTGGGGCTACACCTTC. It yields the protein CASNRDSGFGQWGYTF.

This chain connects TRBV2 to TRBJ2-1; D might be TRBD2 (6 bases). CDR3 size: 13 residues. Germline CDR1 is SNHLY and CDR2 is FYNNEI. V was trimmed by 6 bases and J by 5 bases, leaving 11 bases between them. CDR3 bases: TGTGCCAGCAGGAGGGAGGTGGACAATGAGCAGTTCTTC. Amino acids: CASRREVDNEQFF.

The chain links TRBV20-1 to TRBJ1-5; D is unresolved. Trimming stripped 3 bases from V and 5 bases from J, with 11 bases between. The V gene's germline CDR1 is DFQATT and CDR2 SNEGSKA (reference sequence). This CDR3 is built from 13 residues. In DNA, the CDR3 is TGCAGTGCTAGTCAAGGCGCTGATCAGCCCCAGCATTTT. Its protein is CSASQGADQPQHF.

The chain links TRBV11-3 to TRBJ1-3; D ambiguous. This CDR3 spans 15 amino acids. Trimming left V 3 bases short and J 4 bases short, with 13 bases between. Per the germline V gene, CDR1 is SGHNT and CDR2 is YENEEA. In nucleotides, the CDR3 is TGTGCCAGCAGCTTGACCTCCGGGGAAGGAAACACCATATATTTT. Protein sequence: CASSLTSGEGNTIYF.

This clone was seen only once. V gene TRBV11-3 combines with J gene TRBJ2-1; 11 nucleotides align to TRBD2. V gave up 1 base and J gave up 0 bases; unmatched junction bases: 5. Germline V gene data show CDR1 as SGHNT and CDR2 as YENEEA. The CDR3 has 18 amino acids. In DNA form, the CDR3 reads TGTGCCAGCAGCTTAGTGATCACTAGCGGGAGCTCCTACAATGAGCAGTTCTTC. Translating gives CASSLVITSGSSYNEQFF. The full variable domain, with the rest looked up from reference TRBV11-3 and TRBJ2-1, is EAGVVQSPRYKIIEKKQPVAFWCNPISGHNTLYWYLQNLGQGPELLIRYENEEAVDDSQLPKDRFSAERLKGVDSTLKIQPAELGDSAVYLCASSLVITSGSSYNEQFFGPGTRLTVL.

CDR3: CASSWGGSNTEAFF. CDR3 nucleotides: TGCGCCAGCAGCTGGGGGGGCAGTAACACTGAAGCTTTCTTT. The chain is built from TRBV5-1 and TRBJ1-1; D is perhaps TRBD1 (6 bases). The CDR3 runs 14 residues. Germline-derived CDR1 and CDR2 are SGHRS and YFSETQ. The V gene lost 3 bases and the J gene lost 2 bases, with 11 bases spanning the gap.

There are a few counts of this clone. This rearrangement joins TRBV28 to TRBJ1-5; tentatively, D is TRBD1 (5 bases). V gave up 6 bases and J gave up 0 bases, with 15 bases separating them. Germline V gene data show CDR1 as MDHEN and CDR2 as SYDVKM. There are 16 residues in the CDR3. The CDR3 protein is CASSPLGDYSNQPQHF. CDR3 sequence (DNA): TGTGCCAGCAGCCCTCTGGGGGATTATAGCAATCAGCCCCAGCATTTT.

V usage is TRBV3-1 (or the pseudogene TRBV3-2) and J usage is TRBJ2-1; no clear D. Germline V CDR1 and CDR2: LGHDT, YNNKEL (reference sequence). The CDR3 is 14 amino acids. Between the trimmed V and J ends, which lost 3 bases and 2 bases, there was a span of 8 bases. CDR3 DNA sequence: TGTGCCAGCAGCCAGAGTAAGCCCTACAATGAGCAGTTCTTC. It codes for CASSQSKPYNEQFF.

This chain connects TRBV5-8 to TRBJ2-7, with 11 positions matching TRBD2. The length of the CDR3 is 17 residues. Germline V CDR1 and CDR2: SGHTS, YDEGEE. V was pared by 0 bases and J by 0 bases, with 5 bases of the junction left unmatched. The CDR3, as DNA: TGTGCCAGCAGCTTGGCTCTAGCGGGGGGTCTCTCCTACGAGCAGTACTTC. Amino acid sequence: CASSLALAGGLSYEQYF.

This chain uses TRBV6-1 with TRBJ1-2; D is uncertain. V lost 0 bases, J lost 3 bases, and 11 bases lay in between. Germline V lookup: CDR1 MNHNS, CDR2 SASEGT. The CDR3 loop spans 15 amino acids. CDR3 in amino acids: CASSEARKGYYGYTF. For the CDR3, the DNA is TGTGCCAGCAGTGAAGCGCGGAAGGGATACTATGGCTACACCTTC.